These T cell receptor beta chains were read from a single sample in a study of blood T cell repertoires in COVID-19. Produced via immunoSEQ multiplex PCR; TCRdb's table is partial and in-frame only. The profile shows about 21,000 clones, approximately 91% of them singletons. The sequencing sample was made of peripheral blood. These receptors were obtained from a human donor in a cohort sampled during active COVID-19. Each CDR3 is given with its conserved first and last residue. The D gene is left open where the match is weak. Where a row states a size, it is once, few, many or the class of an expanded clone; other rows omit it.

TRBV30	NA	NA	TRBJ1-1	CAWSANTANTEAFF	TGTGCCTGGAGTGCCAATACAGCGAACACTGAAGCTTTCTTT
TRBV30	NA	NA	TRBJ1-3	CAWSVGHLSSGNTIYF	TGTGCCTGGAGTGTTGGGCACCTAAGCTCTGGAAACACCATATATTTT
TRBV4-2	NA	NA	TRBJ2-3	CASSQEVSTGGLDTQYF	TGTGCCAGCAGCCAAGAAGTCTCGACGGGGGGCCTTGATACGCAGTATTTT
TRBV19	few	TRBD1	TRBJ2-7	CASSRSSGTGIYEQYF	TGTGCCAGTAGCCGGAGCTCCGGGACAGGGATCTACGAGCAGTACTTC
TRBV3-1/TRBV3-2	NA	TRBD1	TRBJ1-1	CASSPQGDTEAFF	TGTGCCAGCAGCCCACAGGGGGACACTGAAGCTTTCTTT
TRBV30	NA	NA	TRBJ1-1	CAWSVYRNTEAFF	TGTGCCTGGAGTGTATATCGGAACACTGAAGCTTTCTTT
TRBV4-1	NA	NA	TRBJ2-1	CASSQERAVGGPGNEQFF	TGCGCCAGCAGCCAAGAGAGGGCCGTCGGGGGGCCGGGCAATGAGCAGTTCTTC
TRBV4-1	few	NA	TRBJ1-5	CASSQVYGGSGQPQHF	TGCGCCAGCAGCCAAGTCTATGGCGGGAGCGGGCAGCCCCAGCATTTT
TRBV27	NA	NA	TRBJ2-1	CASSSNYNEQFF	TGTGCCAGCAGTTCCAACTACAATGAGCAGTTCTTC
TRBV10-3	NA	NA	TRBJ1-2	CATERQQGGYTF	TGTGCCACCGAAAGGCAACAGGGTGGCTACACCTTC
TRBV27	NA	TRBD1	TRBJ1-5	CARRHPDRVYQPQHF	TGTGCCAGACGACATCCGGACAGGGTATATCAGCCCCAGCATTTT
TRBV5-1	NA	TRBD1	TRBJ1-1	CASSSPGTGPTEAFF	TGCGCCAGCAGCAGCCCCGGGACAGGGCCCACTGAAGCTTTCTTT
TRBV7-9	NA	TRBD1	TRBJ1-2	CASSHRDRVPYGYTF	TGTGCCAGCAGCCACCGAGACAGGGTCCCCTATGGCTACACCTTC
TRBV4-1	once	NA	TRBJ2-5	CASSQIDQETQYF	TGCGCCAGCAGCCAAATAGATCAAGAGACCCAGTACTTC
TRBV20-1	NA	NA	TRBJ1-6	CSASWGRVDSPLHF	TGCAGTGCTAGTTGGGGCAGGGTGGATTCACCCCTCCACTTT
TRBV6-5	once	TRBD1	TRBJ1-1	CASTGQTNTEAFF	TGTGCCAGCACGGGACAGACGAACACTGAAGCTTTCTTT
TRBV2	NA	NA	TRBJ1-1	CASSDVERRTEAFF	TGTGCCAGCAGTGACGTAGAGAGGAGGACTGAAGCTTTCTTT
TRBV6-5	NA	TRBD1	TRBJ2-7	CASRNRDSSYEQYF	TGTGCCAGCAGAAACCGGGACAGCTCCTACGAGCAGTACTTC
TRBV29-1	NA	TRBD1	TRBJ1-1	CSVTGTGTLSEAFF	TGCAGCGTCACCGGGACAGGGACGTTGTCTGAAGCTTTCTTT
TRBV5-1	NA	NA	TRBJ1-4	CASRGVDEKLFF	TGCGCCAGCAGGGGAGTGGATGAAAAACTGTTTTTT
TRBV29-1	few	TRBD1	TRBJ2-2	CSIVRGQGNTGELFF	TGCAGCATAGTCCGGGGACAGGGGAACACCGGGGAGCTGTTTTTT
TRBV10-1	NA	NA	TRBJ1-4	CASSESLREKLFF	TGCGCCAGCAGTGAGAGTCTCCGGGAAAAACTGTTTTTT
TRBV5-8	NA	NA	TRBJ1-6	CASRTVLTGIYHNSPLHF	TGTGCCAGCAGGACTGTTCTTACAGGGATCTACCATAATTCACCCCTCCACTTT
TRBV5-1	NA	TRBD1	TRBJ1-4	CASSLFGQGENEKLFF	TGCGCCAGCAGCTTGTTTGGACAGGGGGAAAATGAAAAACTGTTTTTT
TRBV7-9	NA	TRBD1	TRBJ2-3	CASSLSGTGSTDTQYF	TGTGCCAGCAGCCTATCCGGGACAGGGAGCACAGATACGCAGTATTTT
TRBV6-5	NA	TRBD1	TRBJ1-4	CASSYSSGTGNEKLFF	TGTGCCAGCAGTTACTCCTCCGGGACAGGGAATGAAAAACTGTTTTTT
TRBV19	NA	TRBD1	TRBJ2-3	CASSPGQGRDTQYF	TGTGCCAGTTCACCGGGACAGGGCAGGGATACGCAGTATTTT
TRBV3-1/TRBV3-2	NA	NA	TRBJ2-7	CASSNIAGTIVHEQYF	TGTGCCAGCAGCAATATAGCCGGGACAATAGTCCACGAGCAGTACTTC
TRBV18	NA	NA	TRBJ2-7	CASSPRGLSSYEQYF	TGTGCCAGCTCACCAAGGGGACTCAGCTCCTACGAGCAGTACTTC
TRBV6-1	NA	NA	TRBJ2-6	CASSERGYSGANVLTF	TGTGCCAGCAGTGAAAGGGGTTACTCTGGGGCCAACGTCCTGACTTTC
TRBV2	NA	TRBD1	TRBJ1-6	CASSDWTGVNSPLHF	TGTGCCAGCAGTGACTGGACAGGGGTCAATTCACCCCTCCACTTT
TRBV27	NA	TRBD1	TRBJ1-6	CASSLSSWVPGTVNSPLHF	TGTGCCAGCAGTTTATCATCCTGGGTACCCGGGACAGTTAATTCACCCCTCCACTTT
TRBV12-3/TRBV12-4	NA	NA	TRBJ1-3	CASSLGIRNTIYF	TGTGCCAGCAGTTTGGGCATTAGAAACACCATATATTTT
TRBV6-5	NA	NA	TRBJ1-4	CASSKRVGAIEKLFF	TGTGCCAGCAGTAAAAGGGTAGGGGCGATAGAAAAACTGTTTTTT
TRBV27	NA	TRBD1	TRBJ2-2	CASSRTGGNTGELFF	TGTGCCAGCAGTAGGACAGGGGGAAACACCGGGGAGCTGTTTTTT
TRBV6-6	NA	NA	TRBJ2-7	CASSYRGGSYEQYF	TGTGCCAGCAGTTACAGGGGGGGGTCCTACGAGCAGTACTTC
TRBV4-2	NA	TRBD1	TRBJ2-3	CASSRQWTGETDTQYF	TGTGCCAGCAGCCGCCAATGGACAGGGGAAACAGATACGCAGTATTTT
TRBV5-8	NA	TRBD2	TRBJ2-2	CASSRTFGLAGALTGELFF	TGTGCCAGCAGCCGAACCTTTGGTCTAGCGGGGGCCCTCACCGGGGAGCTGTTTTTT
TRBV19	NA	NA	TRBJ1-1	CASSIRVNTEAFF	TGTGCCAGTAGTATCAGGGTTAACACTGAAGCTTTCTTT
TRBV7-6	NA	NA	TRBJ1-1	CASSSARGSLDRLIF	TGTGCCAGCAGCTCGGCCAGGGGTTCCTTAGATCGTCTCATTTTT
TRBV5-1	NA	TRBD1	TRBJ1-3	CASSLRTGRESGNTIYF	TGCGCCAGCAGCTTGAGGACAGGAAGGGAGTCTGGAAACACCATATATTTT
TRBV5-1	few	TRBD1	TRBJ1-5	CASSSEPVTGFSNQPQHF	TGCGCCAGCAGCTCGGAACCAGTGACAGGGTTTAGCAATCAGCCCCAGCATTTT
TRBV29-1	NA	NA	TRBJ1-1	CSVVGGVAFF	TGCAGCGTTGTTGGGGGGGTAGCTTTCTTT
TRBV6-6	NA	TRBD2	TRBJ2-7	CASSPRTSGGYEQYF	TGTGCCAGCAGTCCTCGGACTAGCGGGGGTTACGAGCAGTACTTC